This T cell receptor beta chain was sequenced in a study of preoperative IRX-2 immunotherapy in early breast cancer (dated 2019 in TCRdb). This clone was counted once. The clone's antigen remains unknown. Base qualities are not recorded, but no much larger clone differs from it by a single base. This specimen's treatment or condition label, per the study, means: preoperative locoregional IRX-2 cytokine immunotherapy. The samples were obtained from a phase Ib study that tested preoperative, locoregional IRX-2 cytokine immunotherapy designed to prime immune responses. Patients with early-stage breast cancer who were given IRX-2 before surgery served as donors. There are 15 amino acids in the CDR3, from cysteine to phenylalanine inclusive. The kept DNA is CDR3 alone, 45 bases in frame from the first base. V drops 5 bases and J drops 0 bases, leaving 11 bases in between. Reading the germline V gene gives CDR1 MNHGY and CDR2 SAAAGT.

The library was prepared using the immunoSEQ multiplex PCR assay. Not all clones reach the TCRdb copy of this immuneACCESS table, which keeps in-frame sequences only. Checked studies attribute under half of the gap to unresolved V genes and leave the rest unexplained. Present in this sample are 30,000 to 45,000 clones, approximately 85% of which were seen just once. The ten largest account for roughly 1.5% of the sample. The source was lymph node tissue, collected after IRX-2 immunotherapy. The chain joins TRBV6-8 to TRBJ1-3; a weak D assignment points to TRBD1 (5 bases agree). The receptor comes from a human donor with breast cancer. The CDR3 reads as follows: CASSTGTISGNTIYF. In nucleotides, the sequence is TGTGCCAGCAGTACCGGGACTATCTCTGGAAACACCATATATTTT.